This passage covers 25 T cell receptor beta chains from one sample sequenced in a study of T cells in Graves' hyperthyroidism and ophthalmopathy. From RNA transcripts, TCR beta CDR3 regions were amplified. First-round RT-PCR targeting the TCR CDR3 was performed with the HTBI primer set. TCRdb independently ran MiXCR on the multiplex PCR reads; one entry per CDR3 protein. The sample gives hundreds of thousands of distinct CDR3 sequences, around 15% of which show up once; around 4% is in the top ten. Specimen: blood. The source of these receptors is a woman between 25 and 40 years old with Graves' hyperthyroidism.

In this sample, this clonotype turned up many times. The chain employs TRBV6-1 and TRBJ2-7; TRBD1 matches at 7 bases. The CDR3 has 14 amino acids. V was pared by 6 bases and J by 2 bases, with 7 bases of the junction left unmatched. In germline, CDR1 is MNHNS, CDR2 SASEGT. The CDR3 nucleotides read TGTGCCAGCAGCCCAGGACAGGCGACCTACGAGCAGTACTTC. Protein sequence: CASSPGQATYEQYF.

V is TRBV15 and J is TRBJ2-2; D may be TRBD1 (7 bases). This CDR3 is 15 amino acids long. In germline, CDR1 is LNHNV, CDR2 YYDKDF (reference sequence). V shed 3 bases and J shed 5 bases, with 13 bases lying between them. The CDR3 sequence: CATSSRTGGTGELFF. The CDR3, as DNA: TGTGCCACCAGCAGCCGGACAGGAGGGACCGGGGAGCTGTTTTTT.

This clonotype was seen more than once but under ten times. The chain is built from TRBV18 and TRBJ1-2; 7 nucleotides match TRBD1. With V trimmed by 1 base and J by 5 bases, 4 bases remained unmatched. The CDR3 runs 14 residues. Germline-derived CDR1 and CDR2 are KGHSH and LQKENI. The CDR3 sequence: CASSPLRGEYGYTF. The CDR3 nucleotides are TGTGCCAGCTCACCACTCAGGGGGGAATATGGCTACACCTTC.

The genes are TRBV6-4 and TRBJ2-3; TRBD2 matches 16 bases. This CDR3 comprises 17 residues. V was pared by 4 bases and J by 4 bases, with 5 bases of the junction left unmatched. Germline lookup yields CDR1 MRHNA and CDR2 SNTAGT. The CDR3 DNA reads as TGTGCCAGCAGTGCCTCGGGACTAGCGGGAGGGCCAGATACGCAGTATTTT. Translation: CASSASGLAGGPDTQYF.

On this clonotype itself: Being one base from a much bigger clone, this may be a read error. The chain has TRBV20-1 and TRBJ2-7, with a weak D call TRBD1 (5 bases). The CDR3 spans 12 residues. The germline gives CDR1 DFQATT, CDR2 SNEGSKA (reference sequence). The CDR3 loop is CSARKQAAEQNF. In nucleotides, the CDR3 is TGCAGTGCTAGGAAACAGGCGGCCGAGCAGAACTTC.

This clonotype has at least ten counts. The V gene is TRBV30, the J gene TRBJ2-1, with 8 bases aligning to TRBD1. Germline trimming cut 7 bases from V and 4 bases from J; bases unmatched to any gene: 9. CDR1 and CDR2 (germline): GTSNPN, SVGIG (reference sequence). The CDR3 is 14 residues long. CDR3 amino acids: CALGTGGGYNEQFF. DNA for the CDR3: TGTGCCTTGGGGACAGGAGGGGGTTACAATGAGCAGTTCTTC.

Many counts were recorded for this clonotype. The chain links TRBV5-1 to TRBJ1-1, with TRBD1 identical over 8 bases. V was pared by 2 bases and J by 5 bases, with 8 bases of the junction left unmatched. Looked up from germline, CDR1 is SGHRS and CDR2 is YFSETQ. This CDR3 comprises 15 residues. CDR3 nucleotides: TGCGCCAGCAGCTTTCGTAGGGGACAGGTTACTGAAGCTTTCTTT. Its protein is CASSFRRGQVTEAFF.

This clonotype was found many times. In DNA, the CDR3 is TGCGCCAGCAGCTTTGGGACAGGGGAATACAATGAGCAGTTCTTC. This encodes CASSFGTGEYNEQFF. V gene TRBV5-1 combines with J gene TRBJ2-1; 10 bases match TRBD1. V shed 2 bases and J 4 bases; nucleotides not matched to a gene: 3. The CDR3 length is 15 residues. Germline-derived CDR1 and CDR2 are SGHRS and YFSETQ.

J is TRBJ1-6 and V is TRBV20-1; a possible D gene is TRBD1 (5 bases). Germline V CDR1 and CDR2: DFQATT, SNEGSKA (reference sequence). Trimming stripped 5 bases from V and 5 bases from J, with 10 bases between. This CDR3 has 13 amino acids. For the CDR3, the DNA is TGCAGTGCTTCGACACAGGATAATTCACCCCTCCACTTT. Its protein is CSASTQDNSPLHF.

This clonotype was found many times. The V and J genes are TRBV2 and TRBJ1-1; D is perhaps TRBD1 (5 bases). The CDR3 sequence is 18 residues long. Germline CDR1 SNHLY, CDR2 FYNNEI. The germline V and J ends were trimmed by 4 bases and 7 bases, with 28 bases remaining between them. CDR3 nucleotides: TGTGCCAGCAGTGGGGAAAGGGTCGGGACCCATCTCATTGATGAAGCTTTCTTT. It translates to CASSGERVGTHLIDEAFF.

This clonotype was seen repeatedly, ten times or more. This sequence joins TRBV2 and TRBJ2-5; no reliable D call. The germline V gene encodes CDR1 SNHLY and CDR2 FYNNEI. V lost 2 bases and J lost 0, with 1 base in between. The CDR3 contains 12 residues. For the CDR3, the DNA is TGTGCCAGCAGTGAAAACCAAGAGACCCAGTACTTC. It translates to CASSENQETQYF.

This clonotype has more than one count but fewer than ten. V and J are TRBV20-1 and TRBJ1-5; D remains ambiguous. The length of the CDR3 is 14 residues. The germline gives CDR1 DFQATT, CDR2 SNEGSKA (reference sequence). Trimming removed 4 bases from V and 4 bases from J, with 14 bases in between. The CDR3 spells CSATLPGPNQPQHF. Here the CDR3 DNA reads TGCAGTGCTACCCTACCGGGCCCGAATCAGCCCCAGCATTTT.

Ten or more counts support this clonotype. The genes are TRBV27 and TRBJ2-3; 7 bases match TRBD2. After removal of 5 bases from V and 5 bases from J, the junction contained 16 bases not matched to a gene. CDR1 is MNHEY and CDR2 is SMNVEV in the germline V gene (reference sequence). The CDR3 has 17 residues. Here the CDR3 DNA reads TGTGCCAGCAGTAACCTCCTCAAGCGGGACGTGGGAGATACGCAGTATTTT. Its translation: CASSNLLKRDVGDTQYF.

This clonotype was seen many times. The rearrangement links TRBV7-2 to TRBJ2-1; D may be TRBD1 (5 bases). CDR1 and CDR2 (germline): SGHTA, FQGNSA. V lost 5 bases to trimming and J lost 8 bases, with 16 bases between them. The CDR3 contains 14 residues. CDR3 DNA sequence: TGTGCCAGCAGCACCCGATGGGGCTCCGATGAGCAGTTCTTC. This encodes CASSTRWGSDEQFF.

This rearrangement joins TRBV30 to TRBJ2-7; D is unresolved. The CDR3 extends over 12 amino acids. CDR1 is GTSNPN, CDR2 SVGIG, per germline (reference sequence). V shed 4 bases and J shed 0 bases, with 7 bases lying between them. CDR3 DNA sequence: TGTGCCTGGATCGCGGACTCCTACGAGCAGTACTTC. This gives the protein CAWIADSYEQYF. The full variable domain, in which reference TRBV30 and TRBJ2-7 provide the parts outside the CDR3, is SQTIHQWPATLVQPVGSPLSLECTVEGTSNPNLYWYRQAAGRGLQLLFYSVGIGQISSEVPQNLSASRPQDRQFILSSKKLLLSDSGFYLCAWIADSYEQYFGPGTRLTVT.

This clonotype was detected ten times or more. This chain connects TRBV12-3 or TRBV12-4 to TRBJ2-1; 9 bases fit TRBD2. Germline trimming cut 6 bases from V and 7 bases from J; bases unmatched to any gene: 10. The length of the CDR3 is 15 residues. This chain's CDR3 is CASSPPVSGSNEQFF. The CDR3 DNA follows: TGTGCCAGCAGCCCCCCGGTTAGCGGGAGTAATGAGCAGTTCTTC.

This clonotype came up many times. The V gene is TRBV12-3 or TRBV12-4, the J gene TRBJ1-1; D not resolved. With 8 bases removed from V and 6 bases from J, the gap between germline ends came to 13 bases. CDR3 length: 12 residues. In DNA, the CDR3 is TGTGCCAGCTGGCGAGACATTTCTGAAGCTTTCTTT. Translating gives CASWRDISEAFF.

This clonotype turned up a few times. A much larger clone is a single base away; this may be a read error. The rearrangement links TRBV18 to TRBJ2-7, with TRBD1 identical over 8 bases. The ends lost 2 bases at V and 4 bases at J; junction bases unmatched: 7. From germline, CDR1 is KGHSH and CDR2 LQKENI. The CDR3 is 15 residues long. The CDR3 DNA is TGTGCCAGCTCACCATCAGGGCAGGGGGCATACGAGCAGTACTTC. Amino acids: CASSPSGQGAYEQYF.

The chain couples TRBV24-1 to TRBJ1-5, with D perhaps TRBD1 (5 bases). V was cut by 9 bases and J by 3 bases, with 17 bases left in between. Germline V gene lookup returns CDR1 KGHDR and CDR2 SFDVKD. The CDR3 spans 15 residues. The CDR3 protein is CATSRTLTDNQPQHF. The CDR3 region has the DNA TGTGCCACCTCTAGGACGTTGACAGACAATCAGCCCCAGCATTTT.

Note on this clonotype: One end of the junction is discordant with germline, which a read error may explain. This sequence joins TRBV5-1 and TRBJ2-6; tentative D call: TRBD2 (5 bases). Per germline, CDR1 SGHRS and CDR2 YFSETQ. The CDR3 consists of 15 residues. Here the CDR3 reads CASRGASGTDYRLPF. As DNA, the CDR3 is TGCGCCAGCAGAGGAGCGTCAGGTACAGACTATCGGCTCCCTTTC.

This clonotype was seen only a few times. The CDR3 loop reads CAISESRGDSLQYF. As DNA, the CDR3 is TGTGCCATCAGTGAGTCTAGGGGGGACAGTCTGCAGTACTTC. The gene calls are TRBV10-3 and TRBJ2-7, with TRBD1 as a possible D gene (7 bases). From germline, CDR1 is ENHRY and CDR2 SYGVKD. V shed 0 bases and J shed 9 bases, with 15 bases lying between them. The CDR3 sequence is 14 residues long.

This clonotype showed up many times. The rearrangement joins TRBV28 to TRBJ2-5; possibly TRBD1 for D (6 bases). Germline V lookup: CDR1 MDHEN, CDR2 SYDVKM. The CDR3 contains 13 residues. The ends were cut back, 5 bases at V and 3 bases at J, with 10 bases in the middle. Here the CDR3 reads CASSNHREETQYF. The CDR3 DNA follows: TGTGCCAGCAGTAATCACAGGGAAGAGACCCAGTACTTC.

This clonotype was found a few times. The rearrangement uses TRBV13 and TRBJ1-1; possibly TRBD1 for D (6 bases). Looked up from germline, CDR1 is PRHDT and CDR2 is FYEKMQ (reference sequence). The V gene lost 8 bases and the J gene lost 1 base, with 8 bases spanning the gap. This CDR3 spans 12 amino acids. For the CDR3, the DNA is TGTGCCAGCGCCAGGGGGAACACTGAAGCTTTCTTT. This encodes CASARGNTEAFF. Using reference TRBV13 and TRBJ1-1 for the parts outside the CDR3, the full variable domain is AAGVIQSPRHLIKEKRETATLKCYPIPRHDTVYWYQQGPGQDPQFLISFYEKMQSDKGSIPDRFSAQQFSDYHSELNMSSLELGDSALYFCASARGNTEAFFGQGTRLTVV.

Of note for this clonotype: A much larger clone lies one base from this, so it may be a read error. The V call is TRBV2, the J call TRBJ1-6, with TRBD1 identical over 7 bases. Per the germline V gene, CDR1 is SNHLY and CDR2 is FYNNEI. Germline trimming cut 5 bases from V and 6 bases from J; bases unmatched to any gene: 7. The CDR3 has 15 residues. For the CDR3, the DNA is TGTGCCAGCAGTCAAGAGACAGGGACTAATTCACCCCTCCACTTT. This gives the protein CASSQETGTNSPLHF.

This clonotype has a handful of counts. V and J are TRBV15 and TRBJ2-1; D unresolved. The V gene lost 0 bases and the J gene lost 4 bases, with 4 bases spanning the gap. Germline V gene sequence: CDR1 LNHNV, CDR2 YYDKDF (reference sequence). CDR3 length: 13 residues. The CDR3 reads CATSRDRYNEQFF. In DNA, the CDR3 is TGTGCCACCAGCAGAGACCGTTACAATGAGCAGTTCTTC.